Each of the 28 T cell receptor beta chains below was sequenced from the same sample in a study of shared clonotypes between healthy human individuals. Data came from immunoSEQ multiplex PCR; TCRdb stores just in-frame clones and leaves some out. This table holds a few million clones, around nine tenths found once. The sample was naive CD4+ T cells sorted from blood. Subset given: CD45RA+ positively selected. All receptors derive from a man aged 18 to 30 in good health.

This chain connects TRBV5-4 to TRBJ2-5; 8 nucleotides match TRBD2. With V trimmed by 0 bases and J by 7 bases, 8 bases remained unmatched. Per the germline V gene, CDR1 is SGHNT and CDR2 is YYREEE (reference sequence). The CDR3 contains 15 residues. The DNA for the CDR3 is TGTGCCAGCAGCTTGGGTGGGACTAGAGAGGCGACCCAGTACTTC. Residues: CASSLGGTREATQYF. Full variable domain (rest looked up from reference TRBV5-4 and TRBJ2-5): ETGVTQSPTHLIKTRGQQVTLRCSSQSGHNTVSWYQQALGQGPQFIFQYYREEENGRGNFPPRFSGLQFPNYSSELNVNALELDDSALYLCASSLGGTREATQYFGPGTRLLVL.

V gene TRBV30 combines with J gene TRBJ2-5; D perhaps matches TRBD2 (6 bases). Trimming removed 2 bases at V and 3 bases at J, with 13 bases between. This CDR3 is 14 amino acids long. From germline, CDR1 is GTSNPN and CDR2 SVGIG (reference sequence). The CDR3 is CAWSRLALKETQYF. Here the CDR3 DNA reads TGTGCCTGGAGTCGGCTAGCGTTAAAAGAGACCCAGTACTTC.

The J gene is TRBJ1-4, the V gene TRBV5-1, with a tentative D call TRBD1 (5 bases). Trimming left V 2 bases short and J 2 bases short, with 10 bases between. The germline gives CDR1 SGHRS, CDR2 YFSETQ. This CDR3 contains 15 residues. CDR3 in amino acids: CASSFGGTTNEKLFF. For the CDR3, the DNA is TGCGCCAGCAGCTTCGGGGGAACTACTAATGAAAAACTGTTTTTT.

DNA of the CDR3: TGTGCCAGCACCCCAGGGACAGGGATACTAAATCTCGCTTTCTTT. This codes for CASTPGTGILNLAFF. The J gene is TRBJ1-1, the V gene TRBV6-1; 9 bases agree with TRBD1. CDR3 length: 15 amino acids. The germline V gene encodes CDR1 MNHNS and CDR2 SASEGT. The J segment lost 11 bases and the V segment lost 7 bases, leaving 17 bases of the junction unmatched.

The CDR3 DNA follows: TGTGCCAGCAGACCTAACAGGGGCCCCCGACGAGGCTACACCTTC. Translation gives CASRPNRGPRRGYTF. The chain is built from TRBV11-2 and TRBJ1-2; 7 bases match TRBD1. Germline V gives CDR1 SGHAT, CDR2 FQNNGV. V was clipped by 6 bases and J by 8 bases; unmatched bases: 15. The CDR3 consists of 15 residues.

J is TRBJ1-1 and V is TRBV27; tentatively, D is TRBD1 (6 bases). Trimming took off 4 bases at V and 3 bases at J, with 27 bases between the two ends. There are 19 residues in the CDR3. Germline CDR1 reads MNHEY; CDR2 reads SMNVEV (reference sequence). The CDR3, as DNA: TGTGCCAGCAGTTCAGACCTTTGGGGCAGGGGAGGAGGTTACACTGAAGCTTTCTTT. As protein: CASSSDLWGRGGGYTEAFF.

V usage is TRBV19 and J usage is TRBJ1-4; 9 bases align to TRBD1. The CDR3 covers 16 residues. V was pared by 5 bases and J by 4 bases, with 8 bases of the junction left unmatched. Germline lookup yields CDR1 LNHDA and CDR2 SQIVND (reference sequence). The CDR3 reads CASSLSDRGDNEKLFF. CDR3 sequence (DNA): TGTGCCAGTAGTCTCTCCGACAGGGGGGATAATGAAAAACTGTTTTTT.

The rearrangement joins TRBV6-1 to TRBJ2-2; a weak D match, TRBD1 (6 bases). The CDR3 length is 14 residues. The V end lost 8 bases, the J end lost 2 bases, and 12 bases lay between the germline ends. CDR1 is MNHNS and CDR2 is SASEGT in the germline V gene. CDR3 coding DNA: TGTGCCAGCGAAACAGGGTCTAACACCGGGGAGCTGTTTTTT. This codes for CASETGSNTGELFF.

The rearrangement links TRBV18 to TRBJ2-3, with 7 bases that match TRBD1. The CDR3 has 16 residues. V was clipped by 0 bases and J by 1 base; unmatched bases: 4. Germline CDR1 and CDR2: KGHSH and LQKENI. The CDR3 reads CASSPPGGRGTDTQYF. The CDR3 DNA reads TGTGCCAGCTCACCACCAGGGGGCCGGGGCACAGATACGCAGTATTTT.

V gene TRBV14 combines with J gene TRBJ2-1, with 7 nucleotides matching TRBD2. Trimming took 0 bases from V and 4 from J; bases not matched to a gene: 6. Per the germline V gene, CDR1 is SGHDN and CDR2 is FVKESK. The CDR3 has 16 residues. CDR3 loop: CASSQDRSSGYNEQFF. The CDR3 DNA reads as TGTGCCAGCAGCCAAGATCGCTCTAGCGGATACAATGAGCAGTTCTTC.

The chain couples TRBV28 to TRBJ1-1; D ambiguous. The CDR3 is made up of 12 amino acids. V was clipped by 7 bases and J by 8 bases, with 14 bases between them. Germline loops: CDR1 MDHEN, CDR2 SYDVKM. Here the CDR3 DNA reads TGTGCCAGCACTATAAGGAGGGAAGAAGCTTTCTTT. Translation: CASTIRREEAFF.

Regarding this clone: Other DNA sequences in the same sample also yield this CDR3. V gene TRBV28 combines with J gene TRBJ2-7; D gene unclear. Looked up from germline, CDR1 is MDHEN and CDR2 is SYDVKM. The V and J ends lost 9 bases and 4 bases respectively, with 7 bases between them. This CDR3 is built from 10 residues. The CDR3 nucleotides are TGTGCCAGTGGCGTTTACGAGCAGTACTTC. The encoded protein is CASGVYEQYF.

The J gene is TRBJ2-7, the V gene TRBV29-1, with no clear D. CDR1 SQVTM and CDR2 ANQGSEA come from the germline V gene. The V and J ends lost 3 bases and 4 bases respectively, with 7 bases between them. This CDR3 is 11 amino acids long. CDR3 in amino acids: CSVDIGYEQYF. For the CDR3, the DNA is TGCAGCGTTGATATCGGTTACGAGCAGTACTTC.

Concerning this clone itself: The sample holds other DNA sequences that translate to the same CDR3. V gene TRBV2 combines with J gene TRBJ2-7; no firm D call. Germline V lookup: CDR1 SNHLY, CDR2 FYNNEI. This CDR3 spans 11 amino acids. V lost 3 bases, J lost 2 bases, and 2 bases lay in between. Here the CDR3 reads CASSDPYEQYF. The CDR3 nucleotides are TGTGCCAGCAGTGACCCCTACGAGCAGTACTTC.

The CDR3 here is CASSARREWAGTEAFF. CDR3 in DNA: TGTGCCAGCAGCGCCCGGCGAGAGTGGGCTGGCACTGAAGCTTTCTTT. This chain uses TRBV7-9 with TRBJ1-1, with unresolved D. CDR3 size: 16 residues. Trimming removed 5 bases from V and 4 bases from J, with 20 bases in between. CDR1 is SEHNR and CDR2 is FQNEAQ in the germline V gene (reference sequence).

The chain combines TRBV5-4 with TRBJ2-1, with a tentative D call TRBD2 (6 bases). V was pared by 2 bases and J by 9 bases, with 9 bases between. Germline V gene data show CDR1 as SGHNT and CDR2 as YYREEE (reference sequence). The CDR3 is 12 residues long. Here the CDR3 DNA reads TGTGCCAGCAGCTTCCGCGGGACTGAGCAGTTCTTC. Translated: CASSFRGTEQFF.

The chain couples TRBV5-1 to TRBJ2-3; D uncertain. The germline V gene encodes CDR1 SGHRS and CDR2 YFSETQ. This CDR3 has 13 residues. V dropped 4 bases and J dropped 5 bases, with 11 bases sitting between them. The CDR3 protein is CASSPGSIDTQYF. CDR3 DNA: TGCGCCAGCAGCCCCGGGTCGATAGATACGCAGTATTTT.

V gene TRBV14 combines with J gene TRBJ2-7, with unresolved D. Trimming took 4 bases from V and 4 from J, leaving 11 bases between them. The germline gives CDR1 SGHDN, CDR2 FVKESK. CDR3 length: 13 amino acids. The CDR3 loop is CASSLEERYEQYF. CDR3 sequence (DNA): TGTGCCAGCAGCCTTGAAGAGAGGTACGAGCAGTACTTC.

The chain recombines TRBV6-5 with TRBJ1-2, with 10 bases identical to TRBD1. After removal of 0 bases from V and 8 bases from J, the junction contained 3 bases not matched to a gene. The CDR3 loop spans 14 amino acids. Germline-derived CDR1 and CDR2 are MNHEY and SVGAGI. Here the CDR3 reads CASSYSGQGTGYTF. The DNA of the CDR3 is TGTGCCAGCAGTTACTCGGGACAGGGGACCGGCTACACCTTC.

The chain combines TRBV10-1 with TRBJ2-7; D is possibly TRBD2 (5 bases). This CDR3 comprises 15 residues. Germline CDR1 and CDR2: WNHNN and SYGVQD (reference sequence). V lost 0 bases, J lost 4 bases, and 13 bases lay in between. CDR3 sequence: CASSESRRAPYEQYF. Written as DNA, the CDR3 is TGCGCCAGCAGTGAGTCTCGGCGGGCACCTTACGAGCAGTACTTC.

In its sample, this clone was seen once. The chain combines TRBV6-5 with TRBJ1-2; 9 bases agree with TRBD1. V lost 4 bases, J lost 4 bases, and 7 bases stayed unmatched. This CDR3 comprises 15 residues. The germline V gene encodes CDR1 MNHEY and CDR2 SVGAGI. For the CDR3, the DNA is TGTGCCAGCAGTTGGGGGACAGGGCTTCCCTATGGCTACACCTTC. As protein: CASSWGTGLPYGYTF.

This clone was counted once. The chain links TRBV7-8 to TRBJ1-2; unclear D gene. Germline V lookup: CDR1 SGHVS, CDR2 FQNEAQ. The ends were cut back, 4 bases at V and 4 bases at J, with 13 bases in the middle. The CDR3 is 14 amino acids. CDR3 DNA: TGTGCCAGCAGCTCGACCTCCGGGATCTATGGCTACACCTTC. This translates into CASSSTSGIYGYTF. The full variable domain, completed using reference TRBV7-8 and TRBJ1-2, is GAGVSQSPRYKVAKRGQDVALRCDPISGHVSLFWYQQALGQGPEFLTYFQNEAQLDKSGLPSDRFFAERPEGSVSTLKIQRTQQEDSAVYLCASSSTSGIYGYTFGSGTRLTVV.

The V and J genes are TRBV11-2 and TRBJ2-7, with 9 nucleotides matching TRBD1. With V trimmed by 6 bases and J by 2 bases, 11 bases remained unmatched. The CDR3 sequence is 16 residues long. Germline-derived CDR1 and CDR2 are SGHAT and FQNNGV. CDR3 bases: TGTGCCAGCAGTTTGGGACAGGGAATGATGACCTACGAGCAGTACTTC. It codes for CASSLGQGMMTYEQYF. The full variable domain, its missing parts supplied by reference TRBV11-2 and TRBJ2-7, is EAGVAQSPRYKIIEKRQSVAFWCNPISGHATLYWYQQILGQGPKLLIQFQNNGVVDDSQLPKDRFSAERLKGVDSTLKIQPAKLEDSAVYLCASSLGQGMMTYEQYFGPGTRLTVT.

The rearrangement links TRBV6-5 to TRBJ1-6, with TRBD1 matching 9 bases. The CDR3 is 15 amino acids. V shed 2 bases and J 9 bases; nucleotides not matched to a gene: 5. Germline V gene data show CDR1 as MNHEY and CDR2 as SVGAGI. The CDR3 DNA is TGTGCCAGCAGTTACACGGACAGGGGAGGTTCACCCCTCCACTTT. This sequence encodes CASSYTDRGGSPLHF.

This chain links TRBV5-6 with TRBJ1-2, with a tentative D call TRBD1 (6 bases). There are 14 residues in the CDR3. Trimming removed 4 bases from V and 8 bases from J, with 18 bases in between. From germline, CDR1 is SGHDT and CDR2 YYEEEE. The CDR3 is CASSPNTGLGGYTF. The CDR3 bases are TGTGCCAGCAGCCCGAATACAGGGTTAGGGGGCTACACCTTC.

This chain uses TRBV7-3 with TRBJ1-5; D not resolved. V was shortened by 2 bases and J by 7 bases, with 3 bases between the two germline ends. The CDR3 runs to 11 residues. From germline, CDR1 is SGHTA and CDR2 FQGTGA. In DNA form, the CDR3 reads TGTGCCAGCAGCTTAGGCCAGCCCCAGCATTTT. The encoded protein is CASSLGQPQHF.

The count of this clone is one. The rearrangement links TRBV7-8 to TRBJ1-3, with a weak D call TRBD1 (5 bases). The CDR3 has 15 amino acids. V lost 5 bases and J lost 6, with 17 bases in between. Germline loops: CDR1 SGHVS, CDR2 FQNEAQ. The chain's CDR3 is CASSRDGGGLNTIYF. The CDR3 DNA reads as TGTGCCAGCAGCCGGGATGGCGGGGGATTAAACACCATATATTTT.

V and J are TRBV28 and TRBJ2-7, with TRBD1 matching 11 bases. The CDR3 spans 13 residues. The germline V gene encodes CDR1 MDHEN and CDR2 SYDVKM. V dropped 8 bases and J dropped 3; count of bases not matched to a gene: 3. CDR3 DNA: TGTGCCAGCTGGACAGGGGGCTTCTACGAGCAGTACTTC. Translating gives CASWTGGFYEQYF.